This T cell receptor beta chain came from a study of cytomegalovirus exposure and HLA in healthy donors. For the study at large: An earlier analysis found around 100 million unique TCR beta sequences from 150 million to 200 million T cells.

This clone was counted only a few times. Its antigen is not known. CDR3 length: 17 residues. Trimming left V 0 bases short and J 4 bases short, with 16 bases between. CDR1 is LGHNA, CDR2 YNFKEQ, per germline. The PCR employed 60 Vbeta primers together with 13 Jbeta primers. TCRdb keeps only in-frame clones here, not all; method: immunoSEQ multiplex PCR. Of about 31,000 clones listed, roughly two fifths are singletons. Findings of the study overall: In a later analysis, the majority of CMV-associated beta chains seemingly showed HLA restriction.

This sequence was found in a woman aged 50 to 65 in good health and CMV-seronegative. J is TRBJ2-1 and V is TRBV4-2; D is possibly TRBD2 (5 bases). The sample consisted of PBMCs. CDR3 sequence (DNA): TGTGCCAGCAGCCAAGAGAGGTTGGACTCCCTATACAATGAGCAGTTCTTC. It codes for CASSQERLDSLYNEQFF.